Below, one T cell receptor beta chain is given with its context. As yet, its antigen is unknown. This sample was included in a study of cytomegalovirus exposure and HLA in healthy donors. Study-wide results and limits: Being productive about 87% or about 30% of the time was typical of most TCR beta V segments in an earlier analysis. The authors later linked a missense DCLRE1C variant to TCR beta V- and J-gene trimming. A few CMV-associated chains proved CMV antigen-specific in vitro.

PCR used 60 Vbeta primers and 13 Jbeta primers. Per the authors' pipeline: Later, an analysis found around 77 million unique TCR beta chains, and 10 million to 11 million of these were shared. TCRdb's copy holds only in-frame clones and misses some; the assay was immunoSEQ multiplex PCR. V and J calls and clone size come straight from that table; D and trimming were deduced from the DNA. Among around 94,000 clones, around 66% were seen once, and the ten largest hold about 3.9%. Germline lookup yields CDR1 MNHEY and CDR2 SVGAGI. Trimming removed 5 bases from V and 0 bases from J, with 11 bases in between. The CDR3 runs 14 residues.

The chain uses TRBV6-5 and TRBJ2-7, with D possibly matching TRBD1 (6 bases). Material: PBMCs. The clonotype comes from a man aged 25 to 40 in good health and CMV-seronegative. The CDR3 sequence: CASSPWDTSYEQYF. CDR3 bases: TGTGCCAGCAGTCCCTGGGACACCTCCTACGAGCAGTACTTC.